Each of the 6 T cell receptor beta chains below was sequenced from the same sample in a study of cytomegalovirus exposure and HLA in healthy donors. The assay was immunoSEQ multiplex PCR, and TCRdb's table has in-frame clones only and misses some. Of approximately 150,000 clones detected, about 87% appear once; the ten largest clones hold 8.7%. The sequencing sample was made of PBMCs. The receptors were sampled from a man younger than 35 in good health and CMV-seropositive.

The chain couples TRBV15 to TRBJ1-4, with D maybe TRBD1 (6 bases). Germline CDR1 is LNHNV and CDR2 is YYDKDF (reference sequence). The CDR3 sequence is 16 residues long. The V and J ends lost 3 bases and 0 bases respectively, with 11 bases between them. This CDR3 is CATSRGDIPTNEKLFF. The CDR3 nucleotides read TGTGCCACCAGCAGGGGGGACATTCCAACTAATGAAAAACTGTTTTTT.

The J gene is TRBJ2-7, the V gene TRBV6-1; maybe TRBD2 (5 bases). The CDR3 is 12 residues long. V was clipped by 7 bases and J by 1 base, with 8 bases between them. Germline V gene data show CDR1 as MNHNS and CDR2 as SASEGT. CDR3 residues: CASNGESYEQYF. In DNA form, the CDR3 reads TGTGCCAGCAACGGGGAATCCTACGAGCAGTACTTC.

This clone has just one count. This chain joins TRBV9 and TRBJ1-3; 7 bases map to TRBD1. This CDR3 comprises 15 residues. CDR1 and CDR2 (germline): SGDLS, YYNGEE. The V and J ends lost 0 bases and 5 bases, in that order; junction bases with no gene match: 5. The CDR3 region has the DNA TGTGCCAGCAGCGTAGCTACGACAGGGAGAAACACCATATATTTT. Amino acid sequence: CASSVATTGRNTIYF.

V usage is TRBV6-6 and J usage is TRBJ2-1; 7 bases are a match to TRBD1. Germline CDR1 MNHNY, CDR2 SVGAGI (reference sequence). J was trimmed by 7 bases and V by 7 bases; bases with no gene match: 4. The CDR3 is made up of 12 amino acids. The chain's CDR3 is CASNPTGNEQFF. The CDR3 DNA reads as TGTGCCAGCAACCCGACAGGGAATGAGCAGTTCTTC.

This rearrangement joins TRBV10-3 to TRBJ1-5; 7 nucleotides match TRBD1. The length of the CDR3 is 15 residues. Germline V gene sequence: CDR1 ENHRY, CDR2 SYGVKD. V dropped 5 bases and J dropped 2; count of bases not matched to a gene: 6. CDR3 nucleotides: TGTGCCATCAGTAACAGGGGTCAAGGCAATCAGCCCCAGCATTTT. Translation: CAISNRGQGNQPQHF.

Turning to this clone: The sample holds other DNA sequences that translate to the same CDR3. The CDR3 DNA reads as TGTGCCTGGTCGGGACAGGGAGATCAGCCCCAGCATTTT. As protein: CAWSGQGDQPQHF. The chain carries TRBV30 and TRBJ1-5; 9 positions agree with TRBD1. V shed 5 bases, J shed 5 bases, and the junction held 4 bases outside the gene matches. In germline, CDR1 is GTSNPN, CDR2 SVGIG (reference sequence). The CDR3 has 13 residues.